The 6 T cell receptor beta chains below come from one sample, sequenced in a study of TIL therapy for anti-PD-1-resistant metastatic lung cancer. Regarding time point: pre-treatment sample, taken before nivolumab and TIL therapy. The immunoSEQ assay was v3. Here immunoSEQ multiplex PCR was the method, and the copy in TCRdb shows in-frame clones only, minus some. The profile covers tens of thousands of clones, with around 80% appearing a single time and roughly 15% taken by the ten largest. The sample here was blood, taken at baseline. The receptors were gathered from a man between 65 and 80 years old with non-small cell lung cancer.

The chain combines TRBV19 with TRBJ2-3, with D unresolved. The CDR3 covers 13 residues. V was cut by 6 bases and J by 6 bases, with 13 bases left in between. Germline V gene data show CDR1 as LNHDA and CDR2 as SQIVND (reference sequence). In nucleotides, the CDR3 is TGTGCCAGTAGCCCACTCAGAGCGGATACGCAGTATTTT. Its protein is CASSPLRADTQYF.

The chain links TRBV6-5 to TRBJ1-1; D remains unclear. This CDR3 has 13 amino acids. V lost 1 base and J 8 bases, leaving 11 bases between the germline ends. Germline-derived CDR1 and CDR2 are MNHEY and SVGAGI. In DNA form, the CDR3 reads TGTGCCAGCAGTTACTGGCCAGGAGTAGAAGCTTTCTTT. Its translation is CASSYWPGVEAFF.

The CDR3 loop is CASSTGTGNSYEQYF. DNA for the CDR3: TGTGCCAGTAGTACCGGGACAGGGAATTCCTACGAGCAGTACTTC. The chain carries TRBV19 and TRBJ2-7, with TRBD1 identical over 9 bases. The germline V gene encodes CDR1 LNHDA and CDR2 SQIVND (reference sequence). V trimming: 4 bases; J trimming: 1 base; junction bases outside the gene matches: 5. This CDR3 region has 15 residues.

The rearrangement uses TRBV6-5 and TRBJ2-7; 8 bases map to TRBD1. Germline lookup yields CDR1 MNHEY and CDR2 SVGAGI. The CDR3 consists of 15 residues. Losses at the gene ends were 7 bases for V and 5 bases for J; bases not matched to a gene: 13. The CDR3 reads CASTPRDRNLNEQYF. CDR3 coding DNA: TGTGCCAGCACCCCCCGGGACAGGAATCTTAACGAGCAGTACTTC.

On this clone: Relative to the germline gene, one junction end is altered; a read error may explain this. The chain joins TRBV5-4 to TRBJ2-1, with 13 bases fitting TRBD2. The CDR3 is 16 amino acids. Germline loops: CDR1 SGHNT, CDR2 YYREEE (reference sequence). CDR3 coding DNA: TGTGCCAGCAGCCCTCGGACTAGCGGGAGAGGTTGGGAGCAGCTCTTC. Its protein is CASSPRTSGRGWEQLF.

In this sample, this clone turned up once. This chain links TRBV27 with TRBJ2-7, with 11 positions matching TRBD2. After removal of 7 bases from V and 0 bases from J, the junction contained 11 bases not matched to a gene. Germline V gene data show CDR1 as MNHEY and CDR2 as SMNVEV (reference sequence). This CDR3 has 17 residues. CDR3 nucleotide sequence: TGTGCCAGCACGAGACTAGCGGGGATCTTACCCTCCTACGAGCAGTACTTC. This codes for CASTRLAGILPSYEQYF.